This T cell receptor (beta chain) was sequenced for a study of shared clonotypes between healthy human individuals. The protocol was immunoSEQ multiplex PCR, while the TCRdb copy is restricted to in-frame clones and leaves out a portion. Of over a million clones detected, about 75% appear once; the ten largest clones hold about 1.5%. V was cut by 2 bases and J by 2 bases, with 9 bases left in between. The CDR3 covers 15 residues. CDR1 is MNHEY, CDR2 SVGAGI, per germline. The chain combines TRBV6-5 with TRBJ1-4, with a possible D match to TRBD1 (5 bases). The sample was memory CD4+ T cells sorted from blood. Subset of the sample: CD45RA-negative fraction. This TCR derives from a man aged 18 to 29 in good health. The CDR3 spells CASSYLGATNEKLFF. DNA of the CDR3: TGTGCCAGCAGTTACCTAGGGGCGACTAATGAAAAACTGTTTTTT.